This TCR beta chain derives from a study of OX40 agonist ivuxolimab in advanced cancers. On the study more broadly: The study treated patients with ivuxolimab, an agonistic anti-OX40 (CD134) antibody. In this trial design, patients received ivuxolimab intravenously at 0.01 to 10 mg/kg every 2 weeks. Partial responses occurred in Three dose-escalation patients, one with hepatocellular carcinoma and two with cutaneous melanoma.

Assay used: immunoSEQ multiplex PCR; TCRdb lists only in-frame clones, some missing. Of 75,000 to 100,000 clones listed, approximately 86% were seen once; the top ten hold 1.5% to 2%. Germline loops: CDR1 SGHAT, CDR2 FQNNGV. With V trimmed by 5 bases and J by 0 bases, 5 bases remained unmatched. The CDR3 length is 15 residues. This TCR came from an adult with an advanced solid tumor such as melanoma, head and neck, liver or kidney cancer. The rearrangement joins TRBV11-2 to TRBJ2-3, with 7 bases matching TRBD2. The sample was CD4+ or CD8+ T cells sorted from blood, taken in a trial of the OX40 agonist ivuxolimab. CDR3 in amino acids: CASSRVAGSTDTQYF. In nucleotides, the CDR3 is TGTGCCAGCAGCCGGGTAGCGGGTAGCACAGATACGCAGTATTTT.